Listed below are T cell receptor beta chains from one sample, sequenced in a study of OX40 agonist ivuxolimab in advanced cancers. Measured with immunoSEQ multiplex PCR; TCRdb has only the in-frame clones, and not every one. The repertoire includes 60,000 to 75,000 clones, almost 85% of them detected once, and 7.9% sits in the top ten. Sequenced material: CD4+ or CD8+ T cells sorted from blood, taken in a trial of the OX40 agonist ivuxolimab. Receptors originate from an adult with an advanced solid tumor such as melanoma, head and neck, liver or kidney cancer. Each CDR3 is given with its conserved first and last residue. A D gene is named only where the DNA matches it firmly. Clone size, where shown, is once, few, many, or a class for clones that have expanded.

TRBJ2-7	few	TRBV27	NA	CASSSRAYEQYF	TGTGCCAGCAGTTCCCGTGCCTACGAGCAGTACTTC
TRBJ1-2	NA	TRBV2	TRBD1	CASSPDRVGYGYTF	TGTGCCAGCAGTCCGGACAGGGTCGGCTATGGCTACACCTTC
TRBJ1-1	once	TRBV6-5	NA	CASRRGVSAEAFF	TGTGCCAGCAGGCGTGGGGTTAGCGCTGAAGCTTTCTTT
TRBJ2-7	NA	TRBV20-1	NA	CSARGPDEQYF	TGCAGTGCTAGAGGGCCTGACGAGCAGTACTTC
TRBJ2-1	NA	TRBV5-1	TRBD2	CASSLIGLAGVENEQFF	TGCGCCAGCAGCTTGATAGGCCTAGCGGGAGTTGAGAATGAGCAGTTCTTC
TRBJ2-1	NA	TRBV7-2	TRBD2	CASSLTSGRATGEQFF	TGTGCCAGCAGCTTAACTAGCGGGAGGGCCACGGGTGAGCAGTTCTTC
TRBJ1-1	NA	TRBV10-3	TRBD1	CAISLTGGDTEAFF	TGTGCCATCAGCCTGACAGGGGGGGACACTGAAGCTTTCTTT
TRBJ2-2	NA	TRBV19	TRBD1	CASSRRTGANTGELFF	TGTGCCAGTAGCAGGAGGACAGGGGCCAACACCGGGGAGCTGTTTTTT
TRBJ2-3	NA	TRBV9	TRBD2	CASSAGLAGESVDTQYF	TGTGCCAGCAGCGCGGGACTAGCGGGAGAATCAGTAGATACGCAGTATTTT
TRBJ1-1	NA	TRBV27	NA	CASSLISPVSLHTEAFF	TGTGCCAGCAGTTTAATCTCGCCAGTGTCTTTACACACTGAAGCTTTCTTT
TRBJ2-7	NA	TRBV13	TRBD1	CASSLGDRDSYEQYF	TGTGCCAGCAGCTTAGGGGACAGGGACTCCTACGAGCAGTACTTC
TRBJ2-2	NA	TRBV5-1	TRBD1	CASSFWGTGEFAGELFF	TGCGCCAGCAGCTTTTGGGGGACAGGGGAGTTCGCCGGGGAGCTGTTTTTT
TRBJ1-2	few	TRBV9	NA	CASSVGAGISVNYGYTF	TGTGCCAGCAGCGTAGGGGCAGGGATTAGTGTAAACTATGGCTACACCTTC
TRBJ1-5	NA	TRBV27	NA	CASSRSFSQPQHF	TGTGCCAGCAGTAGAAGCTTTAGTCAGCCCCAGCATTTT
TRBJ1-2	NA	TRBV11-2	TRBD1	CASSSQGGLNYGYTF	TGTGCCAGCAGCTCCCAGGGGGGACTTAACTATGGCTACACCTTC
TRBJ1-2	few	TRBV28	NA	CASSTQGSYTF	TGTGCCAGCAGTACGCAGGGTAGCTACACCTTC
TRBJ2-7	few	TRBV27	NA	CASRTGPYEQYF	TGTGCCAGCCGAACAGGGCCCTACGAGCAGTACTTC
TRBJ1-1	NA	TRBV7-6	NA	CASSLGLAGVNTEAFF	TGTGCCAGCAGCTTAGGGCTGGCGGGAGTGAACACTGAAGCTTTCTTT
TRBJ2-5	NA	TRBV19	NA	CASSIGRGLETQYF	TGTGCCAGTAGTATCGGGCGCGGGCTAGAGACCCAGTACTTC
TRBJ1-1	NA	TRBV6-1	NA	CASSDRQVSNTEAFF	TGTGCCAGCAGTGACCGGCAAGTGTCGAACACTGAAGCTTTCTTT
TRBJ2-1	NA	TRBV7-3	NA	CASSPSGLTRVSEQFF	TGTGCCAGCAGCCCTTCTGGACTGACTCGAGTAAGTGAGCAGTTCTTC
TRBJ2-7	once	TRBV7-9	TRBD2	CASSPSWLAGVYEQYF	TGTGCCAGCAGCCCCTCTTGGCTAGCGGGAGTTTACGAGCAGTACTTC
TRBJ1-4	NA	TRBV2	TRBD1	CASSKTGVEKLFF	TGTGCCAGCAGCAAGACAGGGGTCGAAAAACTGTTTTTT
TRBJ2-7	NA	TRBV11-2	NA	CASSLSRPGWYYEQYF	TGTGCCAGCAGCCTCTCCCGACCCGGGTGGTACTACGAGCAGTACTTC
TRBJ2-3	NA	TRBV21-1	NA	CASSRTGPTSTDTQYF	TGTGCCAGCAGCCGGACAGGGCCCACTAGCACAGATACGCAGTATTTT
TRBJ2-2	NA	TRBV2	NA	CASTRGANTGELFF	TGTGCCAGCACTAGGGGGGCTAACACCGGGGAGCTGTTTTTT
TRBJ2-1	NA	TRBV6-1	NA	CASSKSSSYNEQFF	TGTGCCAGCAGCAAGTCGAGCTCCTACAATGAGCAGTTCTTC
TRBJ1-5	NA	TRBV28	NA	CASSLQGITNQPQHF	TGTGCCAGCAGTTTGCAAGGGATTACCAATCAGCCCCAGCATTTT
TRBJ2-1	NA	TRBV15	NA	CATSRRYGYNEQFF	TGTGCCACCAGCAGGAGATACGGTTACAATGAGCAGTTCTTC
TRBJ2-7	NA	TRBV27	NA	CASSLRGIGDEQYF	TGTGCCAGCAGTTTACGGGGGATTGGGGACGAGCAGTACTTC
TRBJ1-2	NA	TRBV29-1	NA	CSVEWLDTTRNGYTF	TGCAGCGTTGAATGGTTGGACACAACTAGAAATGGCTACACCTTC
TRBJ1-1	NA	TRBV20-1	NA	CSVLRNTEAFF	TGCAGTGTGTTAAGGAACACTGAAGCTTTCTTT
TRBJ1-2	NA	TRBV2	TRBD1	CASTLLGQGAKGYTF	TGTGCCAGCACCCTCCTCGGACAGGGGGCTAAAGGCTACACCTTC